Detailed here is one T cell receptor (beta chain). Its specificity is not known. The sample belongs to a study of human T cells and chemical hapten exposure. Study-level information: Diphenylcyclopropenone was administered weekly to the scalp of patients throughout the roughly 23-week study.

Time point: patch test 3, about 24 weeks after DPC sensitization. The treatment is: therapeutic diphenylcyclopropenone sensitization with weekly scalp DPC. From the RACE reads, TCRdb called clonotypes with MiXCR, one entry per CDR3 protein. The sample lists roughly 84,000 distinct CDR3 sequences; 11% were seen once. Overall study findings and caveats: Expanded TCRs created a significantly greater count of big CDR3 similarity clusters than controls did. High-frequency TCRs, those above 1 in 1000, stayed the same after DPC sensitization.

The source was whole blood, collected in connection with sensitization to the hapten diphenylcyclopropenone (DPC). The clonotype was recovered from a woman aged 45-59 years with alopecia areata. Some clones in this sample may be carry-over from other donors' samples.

CDR3 amino acids: CAISPDNEQFF. For the CDR3, the DNA is TGTGCCATCAGTCCAGACAATGAGCAGTTCTTC. The chain combines TRBV10-3 with TRBJ2-1; D is unclear. V shed 5 bases and J shed 5 bases, with 4 bases lying between them. This CDR3 comprises 11 residues. Germline lookup yields CDR1 ENHRY and CDR2 SYGVKD.